These 22 T cell receptor beta chains were all obtained from the same sample, sequenced in a study of T-cell memory formation after mild COVID-19. TCRdb reprocessed the 5' RACE reads via MiXCR and lists one record per CDR3 protein. Among some 350,000 distinct CDR3 sequences listed, about a sixth were seen once. The specimen was PBMCs or a T cell subset sorted from them (not recorded which). These receptors were collected from a man between 18 and 35 years old who had mild COVID-19 (a few samples of this study predate the infection). Cell type and time point are not known.

This clonotype was picked up a small number of times. This rearrangement joins TRBV4-1 to TRBJ2-3; a possible D gene is TRBD1 (6 bases). This CDR3 is built from 13 residues. Germline V gives CDR1 MGHRA, CDR2 YSYEKL. V dropped 1 base and J dropped 10 bases, with 12 bases sitting between them. The CDR3 DNA sequence: TGCGCCAGCAGCCAAGGGACAGTAGAGCCGCAGTATTTT. Translated: CASSQGTVEPQYF.

There are a few counts of this clonotype. DNA of the CDR3: TGTGCCAGCAGTTTTGTAGCGGGGGGCTCGCGGGAGCAGTACTTC. Translated: CASSFVAGGSREQYF. The genes are TRBV12-3 or TRBV12-4 and TRBJ2-7; TRBD2 aligns across 10 bases. This CDR3 comprises 15 residues. V trimming: 3 bases; J trimming: 7 bases; junction bases outside the gene matches: 9.

The J gene is TRBJ1-5, the V gene TRBV6-6; TRBD1 matches 8 bases. V trimming: 7 bases; J trimming: 2 bases; junction bases outside the gene matches: 10. This CDR3 has 16 amino acids. Looked up from germline, CDR1 is MNHNY and CDR2 is SVGAGI (reference sequence). CDR3 in amino acids: CASTTGAEYGNQPQHF. The CDR3 DNA reads as TGTGCCAGCACGACAGGGGCGGAGTATGGCAATCAGCCCCAGCATTTT.

The CDR3, as DNA: TGCGCCAGCAGCTTGGCAAGGTCTGCCGTAGTCGATGAGCAGTTCTTC. It codes for CASSLARSAVVDEQFF. This chain connects TRBV5-1 to TRBJ2-1, with D hard to call. Deletions cut 0 bases from V and 8 bases from J, with 18 bases between. This CDR3 has 16 amino acids. In germline, CDR1 is SGHRS, CDR2 YFSETQ.

This CDR3 reads CASRKTGISNQPQHF. The CDR3 region has the DNA TGTGCCAGCAGAAAGACAGGAATCTCAAATCAGCCCCAGCATTTT. The chain carries TRBV12-3 or TRBV12-4 and TRBJ1-5; a possible D gene is TRBD1 (6 bases). CDR3 length: 15 amino acids. V lost 6 bases, J lost 4 bases, and 16 bases lay in between.

This chain joins TRBV29-1 and TRBJ2-3; TRBD1 matches at 7 bases. Germline trimming cut 4 bases from V and 0 bases from J; bases unmatched to any gene: 19. Germline CDR1 SQVTM, CDR2 ANQGSEA. The CDR3 spans 19 residues. The CDR3 region has the DNA TGCAGCGTTGCCCCGTCCCCGGGACAGTTGACAACTAGCACAGATACGCAGTATTTT. This codes for CSVAPSPGQLTTSTDTQYF.

There are a few counts of this clonotype. The chain is built from TRBV12-3 or TRBV12-4 and TRBJ1-2, with D possibly TRBD1 on 5 matching bases. This CDR3 contains 12 residues. The ends were cut back, 11 bases at V and 5 bases at J, with 15 bases in the middle. CDR3 in amino acids: CASSWAGYGYTF. The CDR3 nucleotides are TGTGCCTCTAGCTGGGCAGGGTATGGCTACACCTTC.

The chain recombines TRBV7-6 with TRBJ2-7, with 10 positions matching TRBD1. The CDR3 is 15 amino acids. V lost 1 base, J lost 2 bases, and 2 bases stayed unmatched. CDR1 and CDR2 from the germline V gene are SGHVS and FNYEAQ. The DNA of the CDR3 is TGTGCCAGCAGCTTAGGGGACAGGGGTACCTACGAGCAGTACTTC. Its protein product is CASSLGDRGTYEQYF.

This chain uses TRBV20-1 with TRBJ1-2; TRBD1 matches 11 bases. This CDR3 comprises 15 residues. Trimming took 5 bases from V and 0 from J; bases not matched to a gene: 5. Germline V gene lookup returns CDR1 DFQATT and CDR2 SNEGSKA (reference sequence). The CDR3: CSASGQGAPNYGYTF. Here the CDR3 DNA reads TGCAGTGCTTCCGGACAGGGGGCCCCTAACTATGGCTACACCTTC.

Only a few counts were recorded for this clonotype. The genes are TRBV15 and TRBJ1-5, with 8 bases lining up with TRBD1. Per germline, CDR1 LNHNV and CDR2 YYDKDF (reference sequence). The V and J ends lost 0 bases and 7 bases, in that order; junction bases with no gene match: 5. The CDR3 runs 15 residues. The CDR3 DNA reads TGTGCCACCAGCAGAGACAGGGGGCCCGGGCAGCCCCAGCATTTT. It yields the protein CATSRDRGPGQPQHF.

This chain joins TRBV7-2 and TRBJ2-5; TRBD2 matches 8 bases. Germline V gene data show CDR1 as SGHTA and CDR2 as FQGNSA. V was pared by 6 bases and J by 4 bases, with 13 bases of the junction left unmatched. The CDR3 totals 16 residues. CDR3 nucleotides: TGTGCCAGCAGTCGCGGCGGACTAGCCGGTTTAGAGACCCAGTACTTC. Residues: CASSRGGLAGLETQYF.

In its sample, this clonotype was seen once. The V and J genes are TRBV7-9 and TRBJ2-6; no clear D. CDR1 and CDR2 from the germline V gene are SEHNR and FQNEAQ (reference sequence). V was clipped by 4 bases and J by 1 base, with 11 bases between them. CDR3 size: 16 residues. This chain's CDR3 is CASSYRRASGANVLTF. The CDR3 coding sequence is TGTGCCAGCAGCTACCGTCGGGCGTCTGGGGCCAACGTCCTGACTTTC. The full variable domain, completed using reference TRBV7-9 and TRBJ2-6, is DTGVSQNPRHKITKRGQNVTFRCDPISEHNRLYWYRQTLGQGPEFLTYFQNEAQLEKSRLLSDRFSAERPKGSFSTLEIQRTEQGDSAMYLCASSYRRASGANVLTFGAGSRLTVL.

The chain has TRBV10-3 and TRBJ1-1; D is unresolved. V lost 8 bases and J lost 1, with 11 bases in between. CDR1 and CDR2 from the germline V gene are ENHRY and SYGVKD. This CDR3 spans 13 amino acids. The CDR3 reads CAIEKDENTEAFF. CDR3 DNA sequence: TGTGCCATCGAGAAAGATGAGAACACTGAAGCTTTCTTT.

This clonotype occurred many times. The chain links TRBV18 to TRBJ2-7; D is unclear. Trimming removed 3 bases at V and 5 bases at J, with 5 bases between. Germline CDR1 reads KGHSH; CDR2 reads LQKENI. CDR3 length: 11 amino acids. The CDR3 is CASSPLNEQYF. The CDR3 DNA reads as TGTGCCAGCTCACCCTTGAACGAGCAGTACTTC.

The rearrangement uses TRBV12-3 or TRBV12-4 and TRBJ2-1, with TRBD2 matching 12 bases. The CDR3 is 14 residues long. The junction had 5 bases not matched to a gene; V was cut back by 7 bases and J by 7 bases. The CDR3: CASTGTSGFNEQFF. DNA of the CDR3: TGTGCCAGCACCGGGACTAGCGGGTTTAATGAGCAGTTCTTC.

The chain carries TRBV9 and TRBJ2-1, with TRBD2 identical over 11 bases. V shed 4 bases, J shed 7 bases, and the junction held 7 bases outside the gene matches. The germline V gene has CDR1 SGDLS and CDR2 YYNGEE. The CDR3 has 15 residues. CDR3 nucleotide sequence: TGTGCCAGCAGCCCGCGACTAGCGGGGCGTAATGAGCAGTTCTTC. It yields the protein CASSPRLAGRNEQFF.

This clonotype was seen repeatedly, ten times or more. The chain couples TRBV5-1 to TRBJ2-3, with D hard to call. CDR3 size: 14 residues. Germline V gene lookup returns CDR1 SGHRS and CDR2 YFSETQ. The germline V and J ends were trimmed by 2 bases and 0 bases, with 7 bases remaining between them. The CDR3 spells CASSFSRSTDTQYF. The CDR3, as DNA: TGCGCCAGCAGCTTTAGCCGAAGCACAGATACGCAGTATTTT.

This rearrangement joins TRBV4-1 to TRBJ2-4; the match to TRBD2 covers 7 bases. The J segment lost 7 bases and the V segment lost 0 bases, leaving 9 bases of the junction unmatched. This CDR3 contains 16 residues. Germline values: CDR1 MGHRA, CDR2 YSYEKL. CDR3: CASSQDGRGGVNIQYF. CDR3 in DNA: TGCGCCAGCAGCCAAGATGGGAGGGGAGGGGTGAACATTCAGTACTTC.

The chain is built from TRBV7-9 and TRBJ2-1; TRBD2 might be the D (5 bases). The germline gives CDR1 SEHNR, CDR2 FQNEAQ (reference sequence). Deletions cut 4 bases from V and 9 bases from J, with 10 bases between. The CDR3 is made up of 12 amino acids. CDR3 region: CASSSKGSEQFF. The DNA for the CDR3 is TGTGCCAGCAGCTCCAAAGGGAGTGAGCAGTTCTTC.

This clonotype occurred a few times. The chain carries TRBV4-1 and TRBJ2-2; D may be TRBD1 or TRBD2 (5 bases each). Germline V gene sequence: CDR1 MGHRA, CDR2 YSYEKL. CDR3 length: 14 amino acids. V was clipped by 4 bases and J by 3 bases, with 9 bases between them. CDR3 in amino acids: CASSLGTYTGELFF. DNA for the CDR3: TGCGCCAGCAGCCTAGGGACGTACACCGGGGAGCTGTTTTTT.

The chain is built from TRBV6-4 and TRBJ1-3; D is unresolved. The germline V gene encodes CDR1 MRHNA and CDR2 SNTAGT. Trimming shortened V by 9 bases and J by 5 bases, and 11 bases separated the two germline ends. This CDR3 has 12 residues. The CDR3 nucleotides read TGTGCCAGTAGTCGGGCTAGAAACACCATATATTTT. Translated: CASSRARNTIYF.

The chain uses TRBV24-1 and TRBJ2-3; D not certain. Trimming pared 4 bases from V and 8 bases from J, leaving 9 bases between. CDR1 and CDR2 (germline): KGHDR, SFDVKD. The CDR3 spans 12 residues. The CDR3 bases are TGTGCCACCAGTGAGAGCTATGGTACGCAGTATTTT. This translates into CATSESYGTQYF.